These T cell receptor beta chains were read from a single sample in a study of T cell responses to AZD1222 COVID-19 vaccine. Measured with immunoSEQ multiplex PCR; TCRdb has only the in-frame clones, and not every one. The table has about 94,000 clones, roughly 88% seen once. This specimen consisted of peripheral blood, obtained on day 0 of AZD1222 vaccination. All receptors derive from an adult in good health. Each CDR3 is given with its conserved first and last residue. Clone size is not always given. Where it is, it says once, few, many or a class for expanded clones.

v_gene	len	abundance	CDR3aa
TRBV30	13	-	CAWSEQAGTEAFF
TRBV5-4	14	-	CASSLAGTQETQYF
TRBV30	12	-	CAWTVSGNTIYF
TRBV10-3	15	-	CAISEGSTANYGYTF
TRBV7-2	14	-	CASSLTGQPYGYTF
TRBV19	17	-	CASSFSDRASSGNTIYF
TRBV19	15	-	CASRNRQGINQPQHF
TRBV9	13	-	CASSVGGRTEAFF
TRBV11-2	14	-	CASSFSPGKNIQYF
TRBV25-1	14	-	CASSGSVGIKGYTF
TRBV5-1	14	-	CASSLAGERTEAFF
TRBV4-3	15	once	CASSRDSRVNYGYTF
TRBV19	12	-	CASSIFDQPQHF
TRBV29-1	13	-	CSAQSGGNSPLHF
TRBV3-1/TRBV3-2	15	-	CASSRSGGAPGELFF
TRBV28	14	-	CASREDRGNEKLFF
TRBV4-3	14	-	CASSQDEGHNEAFF
TRBV5-1	13	-	CASSLGLAGEQYF
TRBV5-1	16	-	CASSLVPGQGYNEQFF
TRBV7-9	11	-	CASSMADTQYF
TRBV30	15	once	CAWSPAGTSTDTQYF
TRBV12-3/TRBV12-4	12	-	CASSFSGNTQYF
TRBV25-1	14	-	CASSESGTAYGYTF
TRBV9	15	few	CASSARRGTGYGYTF
TRBV3-1/TRBV3-2	15	-	CASSQGPARDTEAFF
TRBV28	13	-	CASRRTRNEKLFF
TRBV5-1	14	-	CASSELRDPNGYTF
TRBV6-5	14	-	CASRADSLFYGYTF
TRBV21-1	21	-	CASSTPVRAGGDLRSNQPQHF
TRBV4-1	16	-	CASSQDSLPSNQPQHF
TRBV4-1	15	-	CASSPTFVGFGEQYF
TRBV7-9	17	-	CASSLGEGTVANYGYTF
TRBV25-1	17	-	CASSDPGLAGPTGELFF
TRBV19	13	-	CATESGYNYGYTF
TRBV5-1	14	-	CASRPGSGANVLTF
TRBV19	14	-	CASSRSRDVDGYTF
TRBV11-2	13	-	CASSQGQGSEQYF
TRBV11-2	15	-	CASSSPRGRNSPLHF
TRBV11-3	13	-	CASSSNRAGELFF
TRBV11-2	14	-	CASSQGRTYNEQFF
TRBV7-6	13	-	CASSPGGGSEQYF
TRBV3-1/TRBV3-2	16	-	CASSPRTSGPYNEQFF
TRBV5-1	13	once	CASSLAEGVIAFF
TRBV12-3/TRBV12-4	13	-	CASRATGTYEQYF
TRBV2	14	-	CASSEQGKRQPQHF
TRBV5-1	15	-	CASSGDGVKNSPLHF
TRBV5-4	15	few	CASSLRLVRTEEQYF
TRBV6-1	13	-	CASSEDRGQGYTF
TRBV6-5	12	-	CASRGTGYGYTF
TRBV21-1	13	-	CASSKPGDNEQFF
TRBV7-3	16	-	CASSLRNPRNTGELFF
TRBV2	14	-	CASSEVRVNGELFF
TRBV6-2/TRBV6-3	12	-	CASSYGAAEQYF
TRBV6-5	13	-	CASSRTENTEAFF
TRBV19	16	-	CASSTSGGPSTDTQYF
TRBV12-3/TRBV12-4	13	-	CASSSYGEGEAFF